This passage covers 3 T cell receptor beta chains from one sample sequenced in a study of Graves' ophthalmopathy and Graves' hyperthyroidism. The TCR beta CDR3 regions underwent amplification from RNA transcripts. A first-round RT-PCR used HTBI primers, followed by a second-round multiplex PCR. Each CDR3 protein gets one entry after TCRdb re-called the multiplex PCR reads with MiXCR. The sample lists 350,000 to 400,000 distinct CDR3 sequences; approximately 15% were seen once. The source material was peripheral blood. The source of these receptors is a woman under 30 with stable Graves' hyperthyroidism.

This clonotype was counted at least ten times. The chain has TRBV20-1 and TRBJ1-2; D call uncertain. V was clipped by 1 base and J by 7 bases, with 16 bases between them. The CDR3 runs to 14 residues. CDR1 is DFQATT and CDR2 is SNEGSKA in the germline V gene (reference sequence). The CDR3 nucleotides read TGCAGTGCTAGAGCCCCGGGTTCAAGGAGTGGCTACACCTTC. Protein product: CSARAPGSRSGYTF.

In this sample, this clonotype turned up many times. The chain recombines TRBV6-2 or TRBV6-3 with TRBJ1-1; D gene unclear. Trimming left V 6 bases short and J 1 base short, with 12 bases between. This CDR3 contains 14 residues. From germline, CDR1 is MNHEY and CDR2 SVGEGT. In DNA, the CDR3 is TGTGCCAGCAGAGAACAGCTCGGGAACACTGAAGCTTTCTTT. Protein: CASREQLGNTEAFF.

Many counts were recorded for this clonotype. J is TRBJ1-2 and V is TRBV12-3 or TRBV12-4; D may be TRBD1 (5 bases). V dropped 3 bases and J dropped 10 bases, with 9 bases sitting between them. The CDR3 loop spans 11 amino acids. CDR3 amino acids: CASSFAGSYTF. CDR3 DNA sequence: TGTGCCAGCAGTTTCGCAGGGTCCTACACCTTC.